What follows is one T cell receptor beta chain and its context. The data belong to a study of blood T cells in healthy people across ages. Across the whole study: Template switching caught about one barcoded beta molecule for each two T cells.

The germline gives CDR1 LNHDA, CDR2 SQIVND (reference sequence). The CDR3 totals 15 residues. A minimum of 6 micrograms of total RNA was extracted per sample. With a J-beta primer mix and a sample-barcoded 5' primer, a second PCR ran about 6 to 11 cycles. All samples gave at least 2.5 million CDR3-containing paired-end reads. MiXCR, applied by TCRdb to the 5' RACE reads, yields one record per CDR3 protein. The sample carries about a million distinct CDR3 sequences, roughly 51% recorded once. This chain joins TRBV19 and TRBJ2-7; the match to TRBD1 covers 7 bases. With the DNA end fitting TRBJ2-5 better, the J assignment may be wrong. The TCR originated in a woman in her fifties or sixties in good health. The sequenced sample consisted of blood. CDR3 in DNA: TGTGCCAGTAGTATGTCAAGAGGGGGCGGAGAGACCCAGTACTTC. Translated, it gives CASSMSRGGGETQYF.